The clone carrying this TCR beta chain qualifies as medium-sized. Its antigen is currently unknown. Every patient underwent thyroid surgery untreated. These data come from a study of metastatic and nonmetastatic thyroid tumors. Points from the study as a whole: The study reportedly found significantly higher TCR beta diversity in malignant thyroid tumors than benign nodules, in blood and tumor.

The CDR3 covers 15 residues. The junction had 4 bases not matched to a gene; V was cut back by 5 bases and J by 0 bases. The germline gives CDR1 LNHDA, CDR2 SQIVND (reference sequence). Per the study methods: CDR3 differences across clinicopathological groups were used to build a distant-metastasis classifier for papillary thyroid cancer. Through MiXCR, TCRdb re-clonotyped the PCR reads. These V and J calls originate from TCRdb's pipeline instead of the authors' own analysis. The sample lists fewer than 40,000 clones, 25% to 35% seen once, with around 30% in the top ten. The sequence was obtained from a female donor with papillary thyroid cancer or a benign thyroid nodule (not recorded which). Some clones in this sample may be carry-over from other donors' samples. Sequenced input: blood. The chain carries TRBV19 and TRBJ1-5; TRBD1 agrees at 7 bases. CDR3 DNA: TGTGCCAGTAGTCGGACAGGTTCTAGCAATCAGCCCCAGCATTTT. This encodes CASSRTGSSNQPQHF.